This T cell receptor (beta chain) came from a study of regulatory T cells in long-lasting Graves disease. The CDR3 is made up of 12 amino acids. Deletions cut 6 bases from V and 1 base from J, with 7 bases between. From germline, CDR1 is SQVTM and CDR2 ANQGSEA. The time point is: newly diagnosed GD, antithyroid drugs for less than 3 months. From RNA extracted from PBMCs, the TCR library was made. iRepertoire HTBI primers and Arm-PCR of CDR3 regions built TCR beta libraries. TCRdb recomputed calls from the multiplex PCR reads with MiXCR, one row per CDR3 protein. The sample holds just over 600,000 distinct CDR3 sequences, 15% to 20% seen once. This same sample was also part of a study on T cells in Graves' hyperthyroidism and ophthalmopathy. That work states: TCR CDR3 underwent first-round RT-PCR with the HTBI primer set.

This rearrangement joins TRBV29-1 to TRBJ2-4; unclear D gene. The sequencing here drew on peripheral blood mononuclear cells (PBMCs), taken at new diagnosis, from a patient treated with antithyroid drugs. This receptor was identified in a woman in her 30s with Graves disease. The CDR3 coding sequence is TGCAGCGTGAGTGGGGCCAAAAACATTCAGTACTTC. Translation: CSVSGAKNIQYF.